This entry lists 26 T cell receptor beta chains sequenced from one sample in a study of vaccination and CD4 T cells after COVID-19. As to treatment: approximately 9-day PBMC culture with coronavirus spike peptide pools or control peptides (ViraFEST assay). During the years 2011-2018, before the COVID-19 pandemic, the unexposed donor's CD4+ T cells were collected. CD4+ T cells that had been cultured provided DNA sequenced with the Oncomine TCR Beta short-read assay. The source of extracted genomic DNA was cultured CD4+ T cells. TCRdb itself ran the PCR reads through MiXCR, one entry per CDR3 protein. The sample yields around 10,000 distinct CDR3 sequences, roughly a third seen once. Their antigens remain unidentified. The sequenced sample was CD4+ T cells from blood, cultured in vitro. These TCRs come from a human donor in good health.

This chain joins TRBV7-2 and TRBJ2-5, with D perhaps being TRBD1 or TRBD2 (5 bases each). V lost 1 base, J lost 8 bases, and 17 bases lay in between. This CDR3 region has 15 residues. From germline, CDR1 is SGHTA and CDR2 FQGNSA. The CDR3 bases are TGTGCCAGCAGCTTAGAGTCAGGGAGCGTCGAAACCCAGTACTTC. It yields the protein CASSLESGSVETQYF.

A remark on this clonotype: The junction differs from germline at one of its ends, possibly a read error. The chain joins TRBV5-1 to TRBJ2-5; 8 bases are a match to TRBD2. The CDR3 contains 14 residues. In germline, CDR1 is SGHRS, CDR2 YFSETQ. The CDR3 sequence is CASSSTSGQETQYF. The CDR3 DNA sequence: TGTGCTAGCAGCTCTACTAGCGGCCAAGAGACCCAGTACTTC.

This clonotype came up a few times. The chain combines TRBV6-2 or TRBV6-3 with TRBJ2-7; TRBD1 aligns across 11 bases. The CDR3 sequence is 14 residues long. Germline trimming cut 2 bases from V and 3 bases from J; bases unmatched to any gene: 0. Germline assignment: CDR1 MNHEY and CDR2 SVGEGT. The CDR3 sequence is CASSYGTGGYEQYF. In DNA form, the CDR3 reads TGTGCCAGCAGTTACGGGACAGGGGGCTACGAGCAGTACTTC.

The table lists this clonotype with a few counts. The gene calls are TRBV21-1 and TRBJ1-5; the D call of TRBD1 is as the table states it, not checked on the DNA. TRBV21-1 corresponds to a pseudogene. The CDR3 spans 19 residues. CDR3 amino acids: CASSKGGQGAIVDNQPQHF. CDR3 coding DNA: TGTGCCAGCAGCAAAGGGGGACAGGGGGCGATTGTGGACAATCAGCCCCAGCATTTT.

This clonotype was seen more than once but under ten times. V gene TRBV20-1 combines with J gene TRBJ1-2; the D gene is possibly TRBD1 (6 bases). The CDR3 has 12 amino acids. Germline V gene sequence: CDR1 DFQATT, CDR2 SNEGSKA (reference sequence). With 0 bases removed from V and 8 bases from J, the gap between germline ends came to 10 bases. The CDR3 loop is CSAREGAGGYTF. The CDR3 DNA sequence: TGCAGTGCTAGAGAGGGGGCCGGCGGCTACACCTTC.

The V and J genes are TRBV5-6 and TRBJ1-2; tentatively, D is TRBD1 (5 bases). Trimming cost V 0 bases and J 7 bases, with 10 bases left between them. Per germline, CDR1 SGHDT and CDR2 YYEEEE. The CDR3 extends over 13 amino acids. The CDR3 spells CASSLEAGPGYTF. The CDR3 bases are TGTGCCAGCAGCTTGGAGGCAGGGCCTGGCTACACCTTC.

This clonotype was recorded a few times. This chain joins TRBV6-1 and TRBJ2-6; no firm D call. The V gene's germline CDR1 is MNHNS and CDR2 SASEGT. The CDR3 is 17 residues long. V lost 1 base and J lost 0, with 10 bases in between. CDR3 region: CASSEVGVYSGANVLTF. The CDR3 region has the DNA TGTGCCAGCAGTGAAGTCGGTGTTTACTCTGGGGCCAACGTCCTGACTTTC.

This clonotype was recorded a few times. The chain employs TRBV7-2 and TRBJ2-3, with TRBD1 as a possible D gene (5 bases). The CDR3 extends over 15 amino acids. V was trimmed by 2 bases and J by 5 bases, leaving 14 bases between them. CDR1 is SGHTA and CDR2 is FQGNSA in the germline V gene. The chain's CDR3 is CASSLRSLGEDTQYF. In DNA, the CDR3 is TGTGCCAGCAGCTTAAGATCCCTAGGGGAAGATACGCAGTATTTT.

With regard to this clonotype: Germline is not matched at one junction end, which may reflect a read error. V gene TRBV5-4 combines with J gene TRBJ2-7; 8 nucleotides line up with TRBD1. This CDR3 comprises 15 residues. The germline V gene has CDR1 SGHNT and CDR2 YYREEE (reference sequence). CDR3 nucleotide sequence: TGTACCAGCAGCTCCCGACAGGGGTGGAACGACGAGCAGTACTTC. Translation: CTSSSRQGWNDEQYF.

This chain uses TRBV6-2 or TRBV6-3 with TRBJ1-1; no clear D. CDR1 and CDR2 (germline): MNHEY, SVGEGT. Deletions cut 8 bases from V and 1 base from J, with 8 bases between. The CDR3 covers 12 residues. CDR3 in amino acids: CASEAENTEAFF. The CDR3 DNA reads as TGTGCCAGCGAAGCAGAGAACACTGAAGCTTTCTTT.

Only a few counts were recorded for this clonotype. This sequence joins TRBV29-1 and TRBJ1-3, with TRBD1 matching over 9 bases. V gave up 7 bases and J gave up 4 bases; unmatched junction bases: 2. There are 12 residues in the CDR3. Germline values: CDR1 SQVTM, CDR2 ANQGSEA. The DNA for the CDR3 is TGCAGCGCCGGGACAGGGGGAAACACCATATATTTT. Encoded protein: CSAGTGGNTIYF.

This clonotype was observed a handful of times. This chain joins TRBV28 and TRBJ1-1; perhaps TRBD1 as D (6 bases). Germline V gene lookup returns CDR1 MDHEN and CDR2 SYDVKM. Trimming stripped 4 bases from V and 0 bases from J, with 9 bases between. This CDR3 is 14 amino acids long. The CDR3 coding sequence is TGTGCCAGCAGTTGGACAGCCCTGAACACTGAAGCTTTCTTT. Translating it yields CASSWTALNTEAFF.

The gene calls are TRBV6-2 or TRBV6-3 and TRBJ2-3; 7 bases are a match to TRBD2. This CDR3 has 15 residues. Germline V gene data show CDR1 as MNHEY and CDR2 as SVGEGT. V was pared by 1 base and J by 9 bases, with 10 bases of the junction left unmatched. CDR3 DNA sequence: TGTGCCAGCAGTTACTATGAGCGGGGTCAATCGACGCAGTATTTT. This translates into CASSYYERGQSTQYF.

The chain joins TRBV7-2 to TRBJ2-1; D remains unclear. This CDR3 has 16 residues. The germline V gene has CDR1 SGHTA and CDR2 FQGNSA. The germline V and J ends were trimmed by 2 bases and 6 bases, with 17 bases remaining between them. As DNA, the CDR3 is TGTGCCAGCAGCTTACAGATCCCACTAAGCCTCAATGAGCAGTTCTTC. Translating it yields CASSLQIPLSLNEQFF.

The CDR3 loop is CASRPDHHTQYF. The DNA for the CDR3 is TGTGCCAGCAGGCCGGACCATCATACGCAGTATTTT. This chain connects TRBV6-1 to TRBJ2-3; the D is unclear. Trimming stripped 6 bases from V and 7 bases from J, with 11 bases between. The germline V gene encodes CDR1 MNHNS and CDR2 SASEGT. The CDR3 runs to 12 residues.

This clonotype was seen a handful of times. This rearrangement joins TRBV6-1 to TRBJ1-2, with D unclear. The germline V gene has CDR1 MNHNS and CDR2 SASEGT. There are 10 residues in the CDR3. Between the trimmed V and J ends, which lost 8 bases and 6 bases, there was a span of 7 bases. The CDR3 bases are TGTGCCAGCGTTTTGGATGGCTACACCTTC. It translates to CASVLDGYTF.

This rearrangement joins TRBV29-1 to TRBJ2-2; TRBD1 matches at 9 bases. The CDR3 has 17 amino acids. The germline CDR1 and CDR2 sequences are SQVTM and ANQGSEA. V lost 3 bases and J lost 1; bases outside the gene matches: 9. CDR3 amino acids: CSVEDRGRFGNTGELFF. The CDR3, as DNA: TGCAGCGTTGAGGACAGGGGAAGGTTTGGGAACACCGGGGAGCTGTTTTTT.

The chain combines TRBV20-1 with TRBJ2-6; D possibly corresponds to TRBD2 (6 bases). From germline, CDR1 is DFQATT and CDR2 SNEGSKA (reference sequence). This CDR3 region has 14 residues. The ends were cut back, 3 bases at V and 4 bases at J, with 10 bases in the middle. The CDR3 DNA sequence: TGCAGTGCTAGGCCTGCGGGAGGGGCCAACGTCCTGACTTTC. It codes for CSARPAGGANVLTF.

A few counts support this clonotype. V is TRBV6-2 or TRBV6-3 and J is TRBJ2-7, with 8 bases identical to TRBD1. Germline V lookup: CDR1 MNHEY, CDR2 SVGEGT. CDR3 length equals 14 residues. V lost 2 bases, J lost 0 bases, and 0 bases stayed unmatched. CDR3 sequence (DNA): TGTGCCAGCAGTTACCAGGGGGCCTCCTACGAGCAGTACTTC. Amino acid sequence: CASSYQGASYEQYF.

This chain links TRBV7-8 with TRBJ1-1; D uncertain. The ends were cut back, 4 bases at V and 2 bases at J, with 8 bases in the middle. The CDR3 is 13 amino acids. Germline V gives CDR1 SGHVS, CDR2 FQNEAQ. CDR3 protein: CASSSGLNTEAFF. The CDR3 DNA reads TGTGCCAGCAGCTCGGGCTTAAACACTGAAGCTTTCTTT. Full variable domain (rest looked up from reference TRBV7-8 and TRBJ1-1): GAGVSQSPRYKVAKRGQDVALRCDPISGHVSLFWYQQALGQGPEFLTYFQNEAQLDKSGLPSDRFFAERPEGSVSTLKIQRTQQEDSAVYLCASSSGLNTEAFFGQGTRLTVV.

This clonotype was picked up a small number of times. The chain couples TRBV20-1 to TRBJ2-1; the D call may be TRBD1 or TRBD2 (7 bases each). V lost 0 bases and J lost 7, with 19 bases in between. CDR1 DFQATT and CDR2 SNEGSKA come from the germline V gene (reference sequence). The CDR3 has 16 residues. The CDR3 DNA reads TGCAGTGCTAGAGATCAGGGGGACTACTCCTTAAATGAGCAGTTCTTC. Its translation: CSARDQGDYSLNEQFF.

J is TRBJ2-1 and V is TRBV7-2, with 12 bases that match TRBD2. The CDR3 length is 17 residues. After removal of 1 base from V and 10 bases from J, the junction contained 11 bases not matched to a gene. Germline CDR1 is SGHTA and CDR2 is FQGNSA. CDR3 region: CASSLVPPGLAGKEQFF. CDR3 nucleotide sequence: TGTGCCAGCAGCTTAGTTCCCCCTGGACTAGCGGGAAAAGAGCAGTTCTTC. Full variable domain (remainder filled in from reference TRBV7-2 and TRBJ2-1): GAGVSQSPSNKVTEKGKDVELRCDPISGHTALYWYRQSLGQGLEFLIYFQGNSAPDKSGLPSDRFSAERTGGSVSTLTIQRTQQEDSAVYLCASSLVPPGLAGKEQFFGPGTRLTVL.

The chain uses TRBV20-1 and TRBJ1-5, with a tentative D call TRBD1 (6 bases). Trimming shortened V by 3 bases and J by 2 bases, and 20 bases separated the two germline ends. The CDR3 runs to 17 residues. Looked up from germline, CDR1 is DFQATT and CDR2 is SNEGSKA (reference sequence). The CDR3 DNA reads as TGCAGTGCTAGCAAAGCTGCGGGGGGCGAGGGCAATCAGCCCCAGCATTTT. It encodes CSASKAAGGEGNQPQHF.

The genes are TRBV19 and TRBJ2-1, with 13 bases that match TRBD2. This CDR3 is 15 amino acids long. Germline trimming cut 6 bases from V and 6 bases from J; bases unmatched to any gene: 5. From germline, CDR1 is LNHDA and CDR2 SQIVND (reference sequence). The CDR3 spells CASRKLAGGLNEQFF. The CDR3 DNA follows: TGTGCCAGTAGGAAACTAGCGGGAGGGCTCAATGAGCAGTTCTTC.

This clonotype has only a few counts. The gene calls are TRBV28 and TRBJ2-1; D not certain. This CDR3 region has 11 residues. The V end lost 6 bases, the J end lost 4 bases, and 4 bases lay between the germline ends. Germline V lookup: CDR1 MDHEN, CDR2 SYDVKM. CDR3 sequence reads: CASRSYNEQFF. The CDR3 DNA reads TGTGCCAGCAGATCTTACAATGAGCAGTTCTTC.

This chain connects TRBV2 to TRBJ1-6; 9 bases fit TRBD1. Germline V CDR1 and CDR2: SNHLY, FYNNEI. J lost 6 bases, V lost 6 bases, and 0 bases had no gene match. CDR3 length equals 13 residues. CDR3 in amino acids: CASRTGGNSPLHF. As DNA, the CDR3 is TGTGCCAGCAGGACAGGGGGTAATTCACCCCTCCACTTT.